This entry is about one T cell receptor beta chain. What it binds is unknown. The sample is drawn from a study of siplizumab effects on memory and regulatory T cells. Study-wide points: Solely a minor proportion of alloreactive clones could be assigned to unstimulated subsets.

Profiled with immunoSEQ multiplex PCR; TCRdb holds only in-frame clones, not every one. Of 100,000 to 120,000 clones listed, just over 90% are singletons. Germline CDR1 is KGHSH and CDR2 is LQKENI. The trim removed 2 bases at V and 8 bases at J, leaving 16 bases unmatched. The CDR3 sequence is 19 residues long. Sequenced: CD4+ T cells sorted from blood. The source is a human donor in good health. This chain connects TRBV18 to TRBJ1-6; TRBD1 matches at 9 bases. CDR3 loop: CASSPIPIPGTGNHSPLHF. As DNA, the CDR3 is TGTGCCAGCTCACCAATACCTATCCCCGGGACAGGGAACCATTCACCCCTCCACTTT. The entire variable domain, with the rest obtained from reference TRBV18 and TRBJ1-6, is as follows: NAGVMQNPRHLVRRRGQEARLRCSPMKGHSHVYWYRQLPEEGLKFMVYLQKENIIDESGMPKERFSAEFPKEGPSILRIQQVVRGDSAAYFCASSPIPIPGTGNHSPLHFGNGTRLTVT.